This T cell receptor beta chain was recorded in a study of early T cells in non-severe SARS-CoV-2 infection. Study in general: Investigators sequenced bulk RNA drawn from unsorted whole blood, and chains remained unpaired.

Regarding the study as a whole: Anti-spike CD8 responses were favored in VDJdb matching, and private and CD4 specificities were missed.

The CDR3 sequence is 17 residues long. Trimming pared 0 bases from V and 0 bases from J, leaving 13 bases between. Germline CDR1 reads SGDLS; CDR2 reads YYNGEE. This clonotype was picked up many times. Its target is unknown. The protocol attached unique molecular identifiers to individual cDNA molecules. TCRdb itself ran the 5' RACE reads through MiXCR, one entry per CDR3 protein. The repertoire includes some 57,000 distinct CDR3 sequences, approximately 9.7% of them detected once, and more than 20% sits in the top ten. The clonotype was recovered from an adult who was a healthcare worker with PCR-confirmed SARS-CoV-2 infection or an uninfected control (not recorded which). V gene TRBV9 combines with J gene TRBJ2-1; tentatively, D is TRBD2 (6 bases). Sequencing was performed on whole blood. The CDR3 DNA follows: TGTGCCAGCAGCGTAGGGGACTCCTCGAGCTCCTACAATGAGCAGTTCTTC. Translation gives CASSVGDSSSSYNEQFF. Supplemented by reference TRBV9 and TRBJ2-1, the full variable domain reads DSGVTQTPKHLITATGQRVTLRCSPRSGDLSVYWYQQSLDQGLQFLIQYYNGEERAKGNILERFSAQQFPDLHSELNLSSLELGDSALYFCASSVGDSSSSYNEQFFGPGTRLTVL.